Listed below are T cell receptor beta chains from one sample, sequenced in a study of cytomegalovirus exposure and HLA in healthy donors. Method: immunoSEQ multiplex PCR; TCRdb's copy keeps in-frame clones and lacks some. The profile shows about 120,000 clones, about four fifths of them singletons. Specimen: PBMCs. The receptors here all came from a young woman in good health and CMV-seronegative. The CDR3 runs from the conserved cysteine through the conserved F or W. The order of the fields is J gene, clone size, V gene, D gene, CDR3 DNA, CDR3 protein. D genes are given only for firm matches. Clone size is not always given. Where it is, it says once, few, many or a class for expanded clones.

J: TRBJ1-5; size: .; V: TRBV6-1; D: TRBD1; DNA: TGTGCCAGCAGATTACAGGGGGGAGGCAATCAGCCCCAGCATTTT; CDR3: CASRLQGGGNQPQHF
J: TRBJ2-1; size: .; V: TRBV5-1; D: TRBD2; DNA: TGCGCCAGCAGCTTAATTAGCGGGAGCTCCTACAATGAGCAGTTCTTC; CDR3: CASSLISGSSYNEQFF
J: TRBJ1-2; size: .; V: TRBV19; D: TRBD1; DNA: TGTGCCAGTAGTATAGTCGAGGGGGCAGATGGCTACACCTTC; CDR3: CASSIVEGADGYTF
J: TRBJ2-3; size: .; V: TRBV4-1; D: .; DNA: TGCGCCAGCAGCCAAGGTCAGGGTGTGGCAGATACGCAGTATTTT; CDR3: CASSQGQGVADTQYF
J: TRBJ2-5; size: .; V: TRBV5-1; D: TRBD2; DNA: TGCGCCAGCAGCTTGGGTGGACTAGCGGGAGTAGAGACCCAGTACTTC; CDR3: CASSLGGLAGVETQYF
J: TRBJ2-5; size: .; V: TRBV4-2; D: .; DNA: TGTGCCAGCAGCGGTGAACTAGGCCAAGAGACCCAGTACTTC; CDR3: CASSGELGQETQYF
J: TRBJ1-2; size: .; V: TRBV4-1; D: .; DNA: TGCGCCAGCAGCCAAGGAGGCAGCTCCTTGGCTGGCTACACCTTC; CDR3: CASSQGGSSLAGYTF
J: TRBJ2-4; size: .; V: TRBV19; D: TRBD1; DNA: TGTGCCAGTAGTCTCGGGGACAGGGCAGCCAAAAACAGTCAGTACTTC; CDR3: CASSLGDRAAKNSQYF
J: TRBJ1-1; size: few; V: TRBV7-2; D: TRBD1; DNA: TGTGCCAGCAGCACGGGGACAGACATGAACACTGAAGCTTTCTTT; CDR3: CASSTGTDMNTEAFF
J: TRBJ2-7; size: .; V: TRBV5-1; D: .; DNA: TGCGCCAGCAGCCCCGACGGGGGTTACGAGCAGTACTTC; CDR3: CASSPDGGYEQYF
J: TRBJ1-6; size: .; V: TRBV6-1; D: TRBD1; DNA: TGTGCCAGCAGTGAAGGGACAGGGGGCTCACCCCTCCACTTT; CDR3: CASSEGTGGSPLHF
J: TRBJ1-1; size: .; V: TRBV7-3; D: TRBD1; DNA: TGTGCCAGCAGCTTAAGTCCCGCAGGGGGCTGGGCCGTTCCCATGAACACTGAAGCTTTCTTT; CDR3: CASSLSPAGGWAVPMNTEAFF
J: TRBJ1-2; size: .; V: TRBV6-5; D: TRBD1; DNA: TGTGCCAGCAGAATGGGACAGTCATTTAACTATGGCTACACCTTC; CDR3: CASRMGQSFNYGYTF
J: TRBJ1-5; size: .; V: TRBV7-9; D: .; DNA: TGTGCCAGCAGCTCAGGGAATCAGCCCCAGCATTTT; CDR3: CASSSGNQPQHF
J: TRBJ1-5; size: once; V: TRBV7-9; D: .; DNA: TGTGCCAGCAGCTCCGAGTATCAGCCCCAGCATTTT; CDR3: CASSSEYQPQHF
J: TRBJ2-7; size: .; V: TRBV4-2; D: TRBD2; DNA: TGTGCCAGCAGCCAAGATGTCGGTAGCGGGTACGAGCAGTACTTC; CDR3: CASSQDVGSGYEQYF
J: TRBJ2-7; size: few; V: TRBV5-1; D: .; DNA: TGCGCCAGCAGCGGCCCATCCTACGAGCAGTACTTC; CDR3: CASSGPSYEQYF
J: TRBJ1-3; size: .; V: TRBV30; D: .; DNA: TGTGCCTGGAGTGTCCGGGGAAACACCATATATTTT; CDR3: CAWSVRGNTIYF
J: TRBJ1-1; size: .; V: TRBV11-2; D: .; DNA: TGTGCCAACAGCCGCCAGGCCGAAGCTTTCTTT; CDR3: CANSRQAEAFF
J: TRBJ2-5; size: .; V: TRBV1; D: .; DNA: TGCACCAGCAGACTAATAAGAGCTAGCGGGAGATTGCAGACCCAGTACTTC; CDR3: CTSRLIRASGRLQTQYF
J: TRBJ2-1; size: .; V: TRBV7-9; D: TRBD2; DNA: TGTGCCAGCAGCTTAGTCGGCGGGAGGTCCCTCAAGGGCAATGAGCAGTTCTTC; CDR3: CASSLVGGRSLKGNEQFF
J: TRBJ2-7; size: .; V: TRBV6-5; D: .; DNA: TGTGCCAGCAGTTATGGGACTCGTCGCTACGAGCAGTACTTC; CDR3: CASSYGTRRYEQYF
J: TRBJ1-1; size: .; V: TRBV28; D: .; DNA: TGTGCCAGCACCAAATTCGAGGGAGGTGAAGCTTTCTTT; CDR3: CASTKFEGGEAFF
J: TRBJ1-1; size: .; V: TRBV29-1; D: .; DNA: TGCAGCGTGCGGGGTTTAATGAACACTGAAGCTTTCTTT; CDR3: CSVRGLMNTEAFF
J: TRBJ2-3; size: .; V: TRBV27; D: TRBD2; DNA: TGTGCCAGCAGCCGAAAAAAACTAGCGGGAGGAAGCACAGATACGCAGTATTTT; CDR3: CASSRKKLAGGSTDTQYF
J: TRBJ1-1; size: .; V: TRBV7-3; D: .; DNA: TGTGCCAGCAGCTTAATTGGAGGAGTGGCTGAAGCTTTCTTT; CDR3: CASSLIGGVAEAFF
J: TRBJ1-2; size: .; V: TRBV6-1; D: .; DNA: TGTGCCAGCAGTGATCACCCCAGATATGGCTACACCTTC; CDR3: CASSDHPRYGYTF
J: TRBJ2-7; size: .; V: TRBV5-6; D: TRBD2; DNA: TGTGCCAGCAGCTTATTCGGGGGTGGTAGCGGGAGGAACTACGAGCAGTACTTC; CDR3: CASSLFGGGSGRNYEQYF
J: TRBJ2-7; size: once; V: TRBV9; D: TRBD1; DNA: TGTGCCAGCAGCGCCGGACAGGGGGCGTCCGCCTACGAGCAGTACTTC; CDR3: CASSAGQGASAYEQYF
J: TRBJ2-5; size: .; V: TRBV11-2; D: TRBD1; DNA: TGTGCCAGCAGCTTAGATAGGAGGACAGGGGCGCAAGAGACCCAGTACTTC; CDR3: CASSLDRRTGAQETQYF
J: TRBJ2-3; size: .; V: TRBV12-5; D: .; DNA: TGTGCTAGTGGTTTACTAGGGAACGCAGATACGCAGTATTTT; CDR3: CASGLLGNADTQYF
J: TRBJ1-1; size: .; V: TRBV27; D: .; DNA: TGTGCCAGCAGTTTCGGGGGCGGGAGGTCTGAAGCTTTCTTT; CDR3: CASSFGGGRSEAFF
J: TRBJ2-5; size: .; V: TRBV29-1; D: .; DNA: TGCAGCGTTTCCCCAGTGGGGCGAGAGACCCAGTACTTC; CDR3: CSVSPVGRETQYF
J: TRBJ1-3; size: .; V: TRBV29-1; D: .; DNA: TGCAGCGTTACCAGGGGAAACACCATATATTTT; CDR3: CSVTRGNTIYF
J: TRBJ1-4; size: .; V: TRBV19; D: TRBD1; DNA: TGTGCCAGTACCACTATACAGGGGGCTAATGAAAAACTGTTTTTT; CDR3: CASTTIQGANEKLFF
J: TRBJ2-3; size: once; V: TRBV6-5; D: .; DNA: TGTGCCAGCAGTTACGACTTGATCACAGATACGCAGTATTTT; CDR3: CASSYDLITDTQYF
J: TRBJ2-1; size: once; V: TRBV4-3; D: TRBD2; DNA: TGCGCCAGCAGCCAAGGTCGACTAGCGGGGGCCGACAATGAGCAGTTCTTC; CDR3: CASSQGRLAGADNEQFF
J: TRBJ1-1; size: few; V: TRBV9; D: .; DNA: TGTGCCAGCAGCGTAGCCTCGGGTTACACTGAAGCTTTCTTT; CDR3: CASSVASGYTEAFF
J: TRBJ1-1; size: .; V: TRBV20-1; D: .; DNA: TGCAGTGCTGCACAGGGTACTGAAGCTTTCTTT; CDR3: CSAAQGTEAFF
J: TRBJ2-5; size: .; V: TRBV10-1; D: .; DNA: TGCGCCAGCAGCGCCGGGACTTCTCAAGAGACCCAGTACTTC; CDR3: CASSAGTSQETQYF
J: TRBJ1-2; size: .; V: TRBV30; D: TRBD1; DNA: TGTGCCTGGAGCGCCTGGGACAGGGGAGGCTACACCTTC; CDR3: CAWSAWDRGGYTF
J: TRBJ1-2; size: .; V: TRBV19; D: .; DNA: TGTGCCAGTACGGAGAATGATGGCTACACCTTC; CDR3: CASTENDGYTF
J: TRBJ1-1; size: .; V: TRBV30; D: TRBD1; DNA: TGTGCCTGGAGCGCCGGGACAGGGGGCAGGGAAGCTTTCTTT; CDR3: CAWSAGTGGREAFF
J: TRBJ2-1; size: .; V: TRBV4-1; D: TRBD2; DNA: TGCGCCAGCAGTGGGACTAGCGGTTACAATGAGCAGTTCTTC; CDR3: CASSGTSGYNEQFF
J: TRBJ2-7; size: .; V: TRBV7-9; D: .; DNA: TGTGCCAGCAGCCCGCTAGGCGGCGAGCAGTACTTC; CDR3: CASSPLGGEQYF
J: TRBJ2-7; size: .; V: TRBV4-1; D: TRBD1; DNA: TGCGCCAGCAGCCACCAAACGACAGGGGCCTCCTACGAGCAGTACTTC; CDR3: CASSHQTTGASYEQYF
J: TRBJ1-2; size: .; V: TRBV5-1; D: .; DNA: TGCGCCAGCAGCCGGGAGCGGGACACGCCTTTGGGGTATGGCTACACCTTC; CDR3: CASSRERDTPLGYGYTF
J: TRBJ2-3; size: .; V: TRBV5-1; D: TRBD2; DNA: TGCGCCAGCAGCTTGACTAGCGGGAGTGATACGCAGTATTTT; CDR3: CASSLTSGSDTQYF
J: TRBJ1-1; size: .; V: TRBV6-5; D: .; DNA: TGTGCCAGCAGCCCGACCAGCGCGGCTAACACTGAAGCTTTCTTT; CDR3: CASSPTSAANTEAFF
J: TRBJ2-7; size: .; V: TRBV18; D: TRBD1; DNA: TGTGCCAGCTCACCAGCTGGGACAGGTTACTCCTACGAGCAGTACTTC; CDR3: CASSPAGTGYSYEQYF
J: TRBJ1-1; size: .; V: TRBV6-5; D: .; DNA: TGTGCCAGCAGTAATACAGGGTTTACTGAAGCTTTCTTT; CDR3: CASSNTGFTEAFF
J: TRBJ2-5; size: .; V: TRBV5-1; D: .; DNA: TGCGCCAGCAGGGCGGACCTCGGGAGAGAGACCCAGTACTTC; CDR3: CASRADLGRETQYF